These 28 T cell receptor beta chains were sequenced from one sample in a study of T-cell reconstitution after alpha-beta-depleted transplantation in children. Unique molecular identifiers were incorporated when the TCRbeta library was constructed. Each CDR3 protein gets one entry after TCRdb re-called the PCR reads with MiXCR. This sample has fewer than 750,000 distinct CDR3 sequences; 23% occur once, and the top ten carry roughly 14%. The specimen was PBMCs, mostly from graft donor cells, collected 360 days after TCRalphabeta/CD19-depleted stem cell transplant. The receptors were sampled from a boy younger than two who had a stem cell transplant for acute myeloid leukemia, so the T cells may come from the graft donor.

The chain recombines TRBV24-1 with TRBJ2-5; 7 bases line up with TRBD1. J gave up 5 bases and V 6 bases, and 2 bases lay outside the gene matches. The CDR3 sequence is 12 residues long. Germline CDR1 and CDR2: KGHDR and SFDVKD. DNA for the CDR3: TGTGCCACCAGTACAGGGGTGGAGACCCAGTACTTC. Translated, it gives CATSTGVETQYF.

This clonotype was picked up many times. The chain has TRBV29-1 and TRBJ2-3, with 9 positions matching TRBD2. The CDR3 consists of 14 residues. In germline, CDR1 is SQVTM, CDR2 ANQGSEA. The junction had 3 bases not matched to a gene; V was cut back by 4 bases and J by 1 base. In DNA form, the CDR3 reads TGCAGCGTTGGCCTAGCGGGGCGCACAGATACGCAGTATTTT. Translating it yields CSVGLAGRTDTQYF.

The gene calls are TRBV27 and TRBJ2-1, with D perhaps TRBD2 (6 bases). The CDR3 sequence is 16 residues long. Germline V CDR1 and CDR2: MNHEY, SMNVEV (reference sequence). V lost 7 bases, J lost 6 bases, and 22 bases lay in between. This chain's CDR3 is CASTGSGDPVSNEQFF. The CDR3 coding sequence is TGTGCCAGCACAGGTAGCGGCGATCCCGTTTCCAATGAGCAGTTCTTC.

This clonotype has at least ten counts. This chain uses TRBV3-1 with TRBJ2-1; 14 nucleotides agree with TRBD2. From germline, CDR1 is LGHDT and CDR2 YNNKEL (reference sequence). There are 15 residues in the CDR3. V was clipped by 4 bases and J by 12 bases; unmatched bases: 8. This chain's CDR3 is CASSRVGLAGGWQFF. CDR3 coding DNA: TGTGCCAGCAGCCGCGTTGGACTAGCGGGGGGCTGGCAGTTCTTC.

This clonotype was seen more than once but under ten times. The chain couples TRBV6-2 or TRBV6-3 to TRBJ2-1, with D perhaps TRBD1 or TRBD2 (5 bases each). This CDR3 contains 19 residues. Germline CDR1 and CDR2: MNHEY and SVGEGT. Trimming shortened V by 7 bases and J by 1 base, and 26 bases separated the two germline ends. This CDR3 reads CASNGGRPRTWGSYNEQFF. DNA of the CDR3: TGTGCCAGCAACGGCGGACGTCCGAGGACCTGGGGGTCCTACAATGAGCAGTTCTTC.

In this sample, this clonotype turned up many times. The chain has TRBV18 and TRBJ2-7, with D possibly being TRBD1 (6 bases). This CDR3 has 13 amino acids. Germline CDR1 reads KGHSH; CDR2 reads LQKENI. The CDR3 region has the DNA TGCGCCAGCAGCCCAACAGGGTCCTACGAGCAGTACGTC. Translating gives CASSPTGSYEQYV.

The rearrangement joins TRBV12-3 or TRBV12-4 to TRBJ2-5; no firm D call. CDR3 size: 14 residues. The V gene lost 1 base and the J gene lost 2 bases, with 8 bases spanning the gap. CDR3 sequence reads: CASSLGAAQETQYF. The DNA of the CDR3 is TGTGCCAGCAGTTTAGGGGCAGCTCAAGAGACCCAGTACTTC.

This chain connects TRBV7-3 to TRBJ2-1; TRBD2 is a possible D gene (5 bases). V was cut by 4 bases and J by 0 bases, with 13 bases left in between. Germline loops: CDR1 SGHTA, CDR2 FQGTGA. CDR3 length: 16 residues. The CDR3 sequence is CASSSGISSSYNEQFF. The CDR3 region has the DNA TGTGCCAGCAGCTCGGGGATATCGAGCTCCTACAATGAGCAGTTCTTC. Complete variable domain (other parts from reference TRBV7-3 and TRBJ2-1): GAGVSQTPSNKVTEKGKYVELRCDPISGHTALYWYRQSLGQGPEFLIYFQGTGAADDSGLPNDRFFAVRPEGSVSTLKIQRTERGDSAVYLCASSSGISSSYNEQFFGPGTRLTVL.

The V and J genes are TRBV6-2 or TRBV6-3 and TRBJ2-7; D unresolved. The CDR3 has 12 residues. V was pared by 3 bases and J by 4 bases, with 7 bases between. In germline, CDR1 is MNHEY, CDR2 SVGEGT. The CDR3 region has the DNA TGTGCCAGCAGTTATAAGGGTTACGAGCAGTACTTC. Translated, it gives CASSYKGYEQYF.

This clonotype has at least ten counts. The chain is built from TRBV4-2 and TRBJ1-4; D uncertain. The V end lost 4 bases, the J end lost 8 bases, and 14 bases lay between the germline ends. The CDR3 totals 14 residues. Germline V gives CDR1 LGHNA, CDR2 YNFKEQ. The CDR3 region is CASSLRVGWEKLFF. For the CDR3, the DNA is TGTGCCAGCAGCCTCCGAGTGGGGTGGGAAAAACTGTTTTTT.

A few counts support this clonotype. J is TRBJ2-7 and V is TRBV11-1; no clear D gene. V was shortened by 1 base and J by 6 bases, with 10 bases between the two germline ends. The germline V gene encodes CDR1 SGHAT and CDR2 FQDESV (reference sequence). The CDR3 totals 13 residues. The CDR3 protein is CASSLGGIGEQYF. CDR3 in DNA: TGTGCCAGCAGCTTAGGTGGGATAGGCGAGCAGTACTTC.

The genes are TRBV7-8 and TRBJ2-7, with D hard to call. The CDR3 is made up of 15 amino acids. The V end was cut by 1 base, the J end by 2 bases, with 12 bases between. Looked up from germline, CDR1 is SGHVS and CDR2 is FQNEAQ. The CDR3 here is CASSLDSPGAYEQYF. The DNA of the CDR3 is TGTGCCAGCAGCTTAGATTCCCCAGGCGCCTACGAGCAGTACTTC.

The chain recombines TRBV5-1 with TRBJ2-5; maybe TRBD1 (6 bases). The CDR3 has 14 amino acids. The V end was cut by 1 base, the J end by 2 bases, with 9 bases between. CDR1 is SGHRS, CDR2 YFSETQ, per germline. The DNA of the CDR3 is TGCGCCAGCAGCTTGTTTACAGGGCAAGAGACCCAGTACTTC. Residues: CASSLFTGQETQYF. Supplemented by reference TRBV5-1 and TRBJ2-5, the full variable domain reads KAGVTQTPRYLIKTRGQQVTLSCSPISGHRSVSWYQQTPGQGLQFLFEYFSETQRNKGNFPGRFSGRQFSNSRSEMNVSTLELGDSALYLCASSLFTGQETQYFGPGTRLLVL.

In regard to this clonotype: Being one base from a much bigger clone, this may be a read error. The CDR3 ends on some other residue instead of the conserved phenylalanine or tryptophan, so this is likely a read error. The chain has TRBV20-1 and TRBJ1-5; 10 nucleotides match TRBD1. The CDR3 runs 12 residues. Trimming took 6 bases from V and 7 from J; bases not matched to a gene: 3. CDR1 and CDR2 (germline): DFQATT, SNEGSKA (reference sequence). The CDR3 sequence: CSAETGGQPQHL. DNA of the CDR3: TGCAGTGCCGAGACAGGGGGCCAGCCCCAGCATCTT.

This clonotype came up many times. The chain carries TRBV19 and TRBJ1-6; D gene uncertain. There are 12 residues in the CDR3. V lost 3 bases to trimming and J lost 10 bases, with 7 bases between them. CDR1 and CDR2 (germline): LNHDA, SQIVND (reference sequence). The CDR3 here is CASSMNESPLHF. As DNA, the CDR3 is TGTGCCAGTAGTATGAACGAATCACCCCTCCACTTT.

This clonotype was observed a few times. V gene TRBV6-5 combines with J gene TRBJ2-1; 9 nucleotides line up with TRBD2. CDR1 and CDR2 from the germline V gene are MNHEY and SVGAGI. The CDR3 loop spans 16 amino acids. J lost 0 bases, V lost 4 bases, and 4 bases had no gene match. CDR3 bases: TGTGCCAGCAGTTCCGGACTAGCGCGCTCCTACAATGAGCAGTTCTTC. Translated, it gives CASSSGLARSYNEQFF.

The sample holds a few counts of this clonotype. The rearrangement joins TRBV12-3 or TRBV12-4 to TRBJ1-1; D unclear. Trimming removed 2 bases from V and 2 bases from J, with 6 bases in between. The CDR3 spans 13 residues. CDR3 protein: CASSLWVNTEAFF. The CDR3 coding sequence is TGTGCCAGCAGTTTATGGGTAAACACTGAAGCTTTCTTT.

The chain is built from TRBV12-3 or TRBV12-4 and TRBJ1-5; D call uncertain. Trimming cost V 5 bases and J 7 bases, with 12 bases left between them. The CDR3 sequence is 13 residues long. In DNA form, the CDR3 reads TGTGCCAGCAGTCCCTATCCAGGACAGCCCCAGCATTTT. Translation gives CASSPYPGQPQHF.

The gene calls are TRBV5-1 and TRBJ2-3, with TRBD2 as a possible D gene (5 bases). Looked up from germline, CDR1 is SGHRS and CDR2 is YFSETQ. Deletions cut 4 bases from V and 4 bases from J, with 16 bases between. The CDR3 has 15 amino acids. CDR3 bases: TGCGCCAGCAGCGCCCAACCTAGCTATTCAGATACGCAGTATTTT. It translates to CASSAQPSYSDTQYF.

The chain has TRBV7-2 and TRBJ2-5; TRBD2 agrees at 8 bases. The CDR3 is 16 residues long. Per the germline V gene, CDR1 is SGHTA and CDR2 is FQGNSA. V gave up 0 bases and J gave up 2 bases; unmatched junction bases: 5. This chain's CDR3 is CASSLASGEPQETQYF. CDR3 bases: TGTGCCAGCAGCTTAGCTAGCGGGGAGCCGCAAGAGACCCAGTACTTC.

This chain links TRBV2 with TRBJ2-7, with 10 bases fitting TRBD2. Germline CDR1 SNHLY, CDR2 FYNNEI. The V segment lost 5 bases and the J segment 0 bases; nucleotides outside the gene matches: 16. This CDR3 spans 19 amino acids. CDR3 coding DNA: TGTGCCAGCAGTTTAATGGAACTTCCTAGCGGGGGAAGCTCCTACGAGCAGTACGTC. Its protein is CASSLMELPSGGSSYEQYV.

This clonotype turned up a few times. The V and J genes are TRBV29-1 and TRBJ2-3; D may correspond to TRBD1 or TRBD2 (5 bases each). This CDR3 is 15 amino acids long. V was shortened by 7 bases and J by 2 bases, with 19 bases between the two germline ends. Germline V lookup: CDR1 SQVTM, CDR2 ANQGSEA. CDR3: CSAGTGFSFTDTQYF. The CDR3 DNA reads TGCAGCGCCGGGACGGGGTTTTCCTTCACAGATACGCAGTATTTT.

The count of this clonotype is one. The chain recombines TRBV9 with TRBJ2-7; no reliable D call. Trimming took off 0 bases at V and 0 bases at J, with 4 bases between the two ends. The CDR3 has 13 amino acids. CDR1 and CDR2 from the germline V gene are SGDLS and YYNGEE. The CDR3 DNA reads TGTGCCAGCAGCGTAGATGACTCCTACGAGCAGTACTTC. Its translation is CASSVDDSYEQYF.

This clonotype was recorded at least ten times. This sequence joins TRBV20-1 and TRBJ2-1; 10 bases fit TRBD2. Losses at the gene ends were 6 bases for V and 9 bases for J; bases not matched to a gene: 11. CDR3 length: 14 residues. Germline V CDR1 and CDR2: DFQATT, SNEGSKA (reference sequence). Here the CDR3 reads CSAWTSGPSGEQFF. CDR3 in DNA: TGCAGTGCGTGGACTAGCGGACCCTCGGGTGAGCAGTTCTTC.

The gene calls are TRBV27 and TRBJ1-5; no firm D call. Germline V gene data show CDR1 as MNHEY and CDR2 as SMNVEV (reference sequence). The CDR3 runs to 13 residues. The V and J ends lost 8 bases and 3 bases respectively, with 11 bases between them. In DNA, the CDR3 is TGTGCCAGCGCTACAGTGATCAATCAGCCCCAGCATTTT. This translates into CASATVINQPQHF.

V usage is TRBV27 and J usage is TRBJ2-1; no firm D call. Germline V lookup: CDR1 MNHEY, CDR2 SMNVEV (reference sequence). V lost 6 bases and J 6 bases, leaving 15 bases between the germline ends. The CDR3 is 14 amino acids. The CDR3 loop is CASRYISSGNEQFF. As DNA, the CDR3 is TGTGCCAGCAGATATATTTCTAGTGGCAATGAGCAGTTCTTC.

Only a few counts were recorded for this clonotype. An end of the junction does not agree with germline; a read error may underlie this. In DNA, the CDR3 is TGCAGTGCGAGAGGTCCCCATCAAGAGACCCAGTACTTC. Translation gives CSARGPHQETQYF. This sequence joins TRBV20-1 and TRBJ2-5; D not resolved. CDR3 length: 13 residues. The germline gives CDR1 DFQATT, CDR2 SNEGSKA (reference sequence).

Many counts were recorded for this clonotype. V is TRBV20-1 and J is TRBJ1-2, with 9 bases identical to TRBD1. Germline trimming cut 4 bases from V and 3 bases from J; bases unmatched to any gene: 6. CDR3 length: 14 amino acids. CDR1 is DFQATT, CDR2 SNEGSKA, per germline (reference sequence). CDR3 protein: CSATPGQGYYGYTF. The CDR3 DNA follows: TGCAGTGCTACTCCGGGACAGGGATACTATGGCTACACCTTC.